One TCR beta chain is described in this entry. This record belongs to a study of cytomegalovirus exposure and HLA in healthy donors. Looking at the study overall: The approximately 120 validation repertoires, a later analysis reported, used the same platform as the 550 to 700 repertoires from the first cohort.

Assay used: immunoSEQ multiplex PCR; TCRdb lists only in-frame clones, some missing. The sample yields roughly 280,000 clones, 86% seen once. The germline gives CDR1 MNHEY, CDR2 SMNVEV (reference sequence). Trimming took 5 bases from V and 4 from J, leaving 17 bases between them. The CDR3 has 15 residues. Source material: PBMCs. The TCR was taken from a woman under 30 in good health and CMV-seronegative. J is TRBJ1-2 and V is TRBV27; D possibly corresponds to TRBD1 (5 bases). CDR3 nucleotides: TGTGCCAGCAGTCCCCAAGGGGCCCCTATCTATGGCTACACCTTC. It yields the protein CASSPQGAPIYGYTF.